The present TCR beta chain was sequenced within a study of blood T cell repertoires in COVID-19. Study summary: Material from acute and convalescent COVID-19 was sourced from the United States, Italy and Spain. T cells, B-cell-depleted T cells, or PBMCs supplied cDNA or gDNA.

This clone turned up a few times. In the original processing: Amplified reference gene primers provided the basis for estimating nucleated cell counts. This table comes from immunoSEQ multiplex PCR, and its TCRdb copy is limited to in-frame clones, with some not included. The V and J calls and the clone size are those of that table, but D and trimming were determined from the DNA. Of 210,000 or so clones listed, about 82% were seen once; the top ten hold 5.1%. Patients in Seattle were enrolled during active infection, then followed longitudinally. This clonotype was obtained from a man aged 50-59 years with COVID-19, enrolled during active disease. The sample comprised peripheral blood.

DNA for the CDR3: TGCGCCAGCTCCCGCGGGACAGAGGAATATGGCTACACCTTC. Amino acid sequence: CASSRGTEEYGYTF. The chain has TRBV5-1 and TRBJ1-2, with 7 bases identical to TRBD1. Unmatched junction bases numbered 11, after V lost 7 bases and J lost 5 bases. Germline V gene data show CDR1 as SGHRS and CDR2 as YFSETQ. CDR3 length: 14 residues. Using reference TRBV5-1 and TRBJ1-2 for the parts outside the CDR3, the full variable domain is KAGVTQTPRYLIKTRGQQVTLSCSPISGHRSVSWYQQTPGQGLQFLFEYFSETQRNKGNFPGRFSGRQFSNSRSEMNVSTLELGDSALYLCASSRGTEEYGYTFGSGTRLTVV.